This T cell receptor (beta chain) was recovered during a study of OX40 agonist ivuxolimab in advanced cancers. Study results and caveats: Circulating CD4+ and CD8+ T cells showed clonal expansion by week 6 at 0.1 to 3.0 mg/kg. The average count of expanded clones was higher among CD8+ T cells than among CD4+.

About this clone itself: As yet, its antigen is unknown.

This table comes from immunoSEQ multiplex PCR, and its TCRdb copy is limited to in-frame clones, with some not included. The sample shows tens of thousands of clones, roughly 94% of them seen only once. Trimming removed 4 bases at V and 8 bases at J, with 15 bases between. Per germline, CDR1 SGHVS and CDR2 FNYEAQ. There are 14 residues in the CDR3. This TCR was recovered from an adult with an advanced solid tumor such as melanoma, head and neck, liver or kidney cancer. The sample here was CD4+ or CD8+ T cells sorted from blood, taken in a trial of the OX40 agonist ivuxolimab. The genes are TRBV7-6 and TRBJ2-1; D may correspond to TRBD1 or TRBD2 (7 bases each). The CDR3 is CASSSVSGGDEQFF. DNA of the CDR3: TGTGCCAGCAGCTCCGTATCAGGGGGGGATGAGCAGTTCTTC.